This T cell receptor beta chain was obtained from a study of T-cell reconstitution after alpha-beta-depleted transplantation in children. V was pared by 6 bases and J by 3 bases, with 21 bases between. This CDR3 is 17 amino acids long. The authors prepared the TCRbeta library with unique molecular identifiers. TCRdb re-called the PCR reads through MiXCR, storing one row per CDR3 protein. The sample gives hundreds of thousands of distinct CDR3 sequences, approximately 12% of which show up once; over 5.5% is in the top ten. This receptor was obtained from a human donor who donated a stem cell graft to a child with combined immunodeficiency. Here the sequenced sample was PBMCs from the stem cell graft donor, taken from the stem cell graft. This chain joins TRBV12-3 or TRBV12-4 and TRBJ1-5; TRBD1 is a possible D gene (5 bases). The CDR3 region has the DNA TGTGCCAGCAGCTTAACCACGGGGGAGATGGACAATCAGCCCCAGCATTTT. This codes for CASSLTTGEMDNQPQHF.